The TCR beta chain described here comes from a study of beta chain features in type 1 diabetes. V shed 5 bases and J 7 bases; nucleotides not matched to a gene: 7. Germline assignment: CDR1 SQVTM and CDR2 ANQGSEA. This CDR3 contains 13 residues. The study reverse transcribed the entire isolated RNA, so it sequenced expressed TCRB transcripts. The assay was immunoSEQ multiplex PCR, and TCRdb's table has in-frame clones only and misses some. Among about 340,000 clones listed, 9.3% were seen once. This clone was seen at least ten times. The antigen is not known. Whole-study findings and limits: Moderate yet significant TCRB CDR3 shortening was seen in Type 1 diabetes patients in all four CD4+ subsets.

This sequence joins TRBV29-1 and TRBJ2-4; 8 bases agree with TRBD1. Input material: central memory CD4+ T cells from blood. This TCR derives from a man aged 25-45 years with type 1 diabetes. The CDR3: CSVSLRQGNIQYF. CDR3 bases: TGCAGCGTTTCTCTCCGACAGGGGAACATTCAGTACTTC.